These 28 T cell receptor beta chains were all obtained from the same sample, sequenced in a study of OX40 agonist ivuxolimab in advanced cancers. TCRdb keeps only in-frame clones here, not all; method: immunoSEQ multiplex PCR. The data contain 76,000 or so clones, 80% to 90% of them seen just once; the ten biggest clones take up approximately 5%. The source was CD4+ or CD8+ T cells sorted from blood, collected in a trial of the OX40 agonist ivuxolimab. These receptors were collected from an adult with an advanced solid tumor such as melanoma, head and neck, liver or kidney cancer.

The chain employs TRBV7-6 and TRBJ1-3; 7 bases match TRBD1. Germline loops: CDR1 SGHVS, CDR2 FNYEAQ. The CDR3 runs 18 residues. V shed 8 bases, J shed 0 bases, and the junction held 16 bases outside the gene matches. The CDR3 loop is CASSYKGAPRASGNTIYF. The CDR3 DNA follows: TGTGCCAGCTCCTATAAGGGGGCACCAAGGGCCTCTGGAAACACCATATATTTT.

The rearrangement joins TRBV30 to TRBJ2-3; D uncertain. Germline lookup yields CDR1 GTSNPN and CDR2 SVGIG (reference sequence). The CDR3 spans 12 residues. V lost 0 bases to trimming and J lost 6 bases, with 7 bases between them. The CDR3 reads CAWSVARDTQYF. CDR3 in DNA: TGTGCCTGGAGTGTTGCGCGGGATACGCAGTATTTT.

V gene TRBV2 combines with J gene TRBJ2-5; 10 bases agree with TRBD2. The CDR3 contains 15 residues. V trimming: 6 bases; J trimming: 4 bases; junction bases outside the gene matches: 8. CDR1 SNHLY and CDR2 FYNNEI come from the germline V gene. In nucleotides, the CDR3 is TGTGCCAGCAGCCCCGGTCTAGCGGGAGCAGAGACCCAGTACTTC. This encodes CASSPGLAGAETQYF.

The chain uses TRBV7-9 and TRBJ1-1, with no clear D. Trimming pared 5 bases from V and 6 bases from J, leaving 13 bases between. The germline CDR1 and CDR2 sequences are SEHNR and FQNEAQ (reference sequence). This CDR3 spans 13 amino acids. The CDR3 region has the DNA TGTGCCAGCAGCCCTACGGTTGGCGCTGAAGCTTTCTTT. This gives the protein CASSPTVGAEAFF.

This rearrangement joins TRBV11-3 to TRBJ2-7; the D is unclear. V was pared by 4 bases and J by 5 bases, with 12 bases between. The germline CDR1 and CDR2 sequences are SGHNT and YENEEA. This CDR3 has 13 residues. In nucleotides, the CDR3 is TGTGCCAGCAGCTCCCACGGATTGGACGAGCAGTACTTC. As protein: CASSSHGLDEQYF.

V gene TRBV5-1 combines with J gene TRBJ2-5, with 10 nucleotides matching TRBD2. The end of the DNA fits TRBJ2-7 better, so the J call may be wrong. The CDR3 length is 15 residues. Germline V gene lookup returns CDR1 SGHRS and CDR2 YFSETQ. CDR3 residues: CASSLVVAGGYEQYF. DNA of the CDR3: TGCGCCAGCAGCTTGGTGGTAGCGGGGGGCTACGAGCAGTACTTC.

The chain links TRBV10-1 to TRBJ2-6, with 14 bases matching TRBD2. The CDR3 extends over 18 amino acids. The germline gives CDR1 WNHNN, CDR2 SYGVQD (reference sequence). The trim removed 6 bases at V and 4 bases at J, leaving 8 bases unmatched. The CDR3 DNA sequence: TGCGCCAGCAGCGGACTAGCGGGGGGCCTTGCGGGGGCCAACGTCCTGACTTTC. This codes for CASSGLAGGLAGANVLTF.

The chain has TRBV28 and TRBJ1-3; no firm D call. This CDR3 spans 15 amino acids. The germline V gene has CDR1 MDHEN and CDR2 SYDVKM. V was pared by 4 bases and J by 2 bases, with 12 bases between. The CDR3 region is CASSSPRIAGNTIYF. Written as DNA, the CDR3 is TGTGCCAGCAGTTCCCCCCGAATAGCTGGAAACACCATATATTTT.

This clone was detected a few times. Here the CDR3 DNA reads TGCGCCAGCAGAGGCACGGGCTCTGGAAACACCATATATTTT. Protein: CASRGTGSGNTIYF. The rearrangement joins TRBV10-2 to TRBJ1-3; no clear D gene. CDR3 size: 14 residues. From germline, CDR1 is WSHSY and CDR2 SAAADI. Trimming took 6 bases from V and 0 from J, leaving 9 bases between them.

The genes are TRBV4-1 and TRBJ2-5; no clear D gene. The CDR3 extends over 14 amino acids. Germline V gene sequence: CDR1 MGHRA, CDR2 YSYEKL. The germline V and J ends were trimmed by 1 base and 3 bases, with 9 bases remaining between them. In DNA form, the CDR3 reads TGCGCCAGCAGCCAAGTCGGAAGGGAAGAGACCCAGTACTTC. Its protein is CASSQVGREETQYF.

This chain joins TRBV6-1 and TRBJ1-2, with 11 bases aligning to TRBD1. CDR1 is MNHNS, CDR2 SASEGT, per germline. Unmatched junction bases numbered 4, after V lost 8 bases and J lost 8 bases. This CDR3 is 12 amino acids long. The CDR3 nucleotides are TGTGCCAGCCCGGGACAGGGGGTGGGCTACACCTTC. Its translation: CASPGQGVGYTF.

The gene calls are TRBV18 and TRBJ2-1; 8 bases are shared with TRBD2. V gave up 2 bases and J gave up 0 bases; unmatched junction bases: 9. This CDR3 region has 18 residues. Germline V gene lookup returns CDR1 KGHSH and CDR2 LQKENI. CDR3 DNA: TGTGCCAGCTCACCAACCACTAGCGGTCACTCCTCCTACAATGAGCAGTTCTTC. Protein sequence: CASSPTTSGHSSYNEQFF.

The CDR3 DNA reads TGTGCCAGTAGTATACGGGGCAGCTACAATGAGCAGTTCTTC. Residues: CASSIRGSYNEQFF. This chain uses TRBV19 with TRBJ2-1; D may be TRBD1 or TRBD2 (5 bases each). V shed 2 bases and J shed 3 bases, with 8 bases lying between them. The CDR3 has 14 amino acids. CDR1 and CDR2 from the germline V gene are LNHDA and SQIVND (reference sequence).

The chain joins TRBV7-9 to TRBJ1-6; perhaps TRBD1 as D (6 bases). Germline-derived CDR1 and CDR2 are SEHNR and FQNEAQ (reference sequence). CDR3 length: 15 amino acids. With 5 bases removed from V and 5 bases from J, the gap between germline ends came to 13 bases. The chain's CDR3 is CASSQDRTNNSPLHF. As DNA, the CDR3 is TGTGCCAGCAGCCAAGACAGGACTAATAATTCACCCCTCCACTTT.

The chain combines TRBV23-1 with TRBJ1-5; D possibly corresponds to TRBD1 (5 bases). TRBV23-1 is an ORF, with its function uncertain. CDR3 length: 17 amino acids. Between the trimmed V and J ends, which lost 2 bases and 4 bases, there was a span of 18 bases. The CDR3 here is CASSQDGQLNLNQPQHF. CDR3 DNA: TGCGCCAGCAGTCAAGATGGACAACTGAACCTAAATCAGCCCCAGCATTTT.

The chain couples TRBV13 to TRBJ2-3; D not resolved. This CDR3 spans 9 amino acids. Trimming took off 10 bases at V and 7 bases at J, with 6 bases between the two ends. Germline CDR1 PRHDT, CDR2 FYEKMQ (reference sequence). The CDR3 DNA follows: TGTGCCATGCTTTATACGCAGTATTTT. It yields the protein CAMLYTQYF.

The chain employs TRBV19 and TRBJ2-5; D is possibly TRBD1 (6 bases). The DNA end lines up better with TRBJ2-7; the J call may be wrong. Germline values: CDR1 LNHDA, CDR2 SQIVND (reference sequence). The CDR3 contains 16 residues. The CDR3 reads CASSRGTLMLGDEQYF. As DNA, the CDR3 is TGTGCCAGTAGTAGGGGGACATTGATGCTTGGCGACGAGCAGTACTTC.

The chain carries TRBV7-2 and TRBJ1-2, with D maybe TRBD1 (6 bases). Deletions cut 5 bases from V and 4 bases from J, with 14 bases between. The CDR3 sequence is 14 residues long. The germline V gene has CDR1 SGHTA and CDR2 FQGNSA. The CDR3, as DNA: TGTGCCAGCAGCACAAAACAGGGTAGCTATGGCTACACCTTC. This encodes CASSTKQGSYGYTF.

The chain recombines TRBV19 with TRBJ2-1; 8 bases are a match to TRBD2. The CDR3 spans 16 residues. V trimming: 0 bases; J trimming: 3 bases; junction bases outside the gene matches: 4. Germline V gives CDR1 LNHDA, CDR2 SQIVND (reference sequence). The CDR3 is CASSIEGAGVYNEQFF. CDR3 sequence (DNA): TGTGCCAGTAGTATAGAAGGAGCGGGGGTCTACAATGAGCAGTTCTTC.

CDR3 sequence: CASSLEGGPVDTQYF. CDR3 DNA sequence: TGCGCCAGCAGCCTGGAAGGGGGGCCGGTAGATACGCAGTATTTT. The chain joins TRBV5-1 to TRBJ2-3; D possibly uses TRBD1 or TRBD2 (6 bases each). The CDR3 runs to 15 residues. Trimming cost V 4 bases and J 5 bases, with 17 bases left between them. The germline V gene encodes CDR1 SGHRS and CDR2 YFSETQ.

V gene TRBV9 combines with J gene TRBJ2-3; D not resolved. Between the trimmed V and J ends, which lost 4 bases and 5 bases, there was a span of 8 bases. Looked up from germline, CDR1 is SGDLS and CDR2 is YYNGEE. This CDR3 is built from 12 residues. The CDR3 nucleotides are TGTGCCAGCAGCCCCCATGTAGATACGCAGTATTTT. It encodes CASSPHVDTQYF. The full variable domain, its missing parts supplied by reference TRBV9 and TRBJ2-3, is DSGVTQTPKHLITATGQRVTLRCSPRSGDLSVYWYQQSLDQGLQFLIQYYNGEERAKGNILERFSAQQFPDLHSELNLSSLELGDSALYFCASSPHVDTQYFGPGTRLTVL.

This chain links TRBV4-3 with TRBJ2-3; D might be TRBD1 or TRBD2, each matching 6 bases. The germline gives CDR1 LGHNA, CDR2 YSLEER. Trimming left V 4 bases short and J 4 bases short, with 21 bases between. The CDR3 is 17 residues long. The CDR3 DNA is TGCGCCAGCAGCCCGCACCCCGAAGGGGGGCCCCCAGATACGCAGTATTTT. Amino acid sequence: CASSPHPEGGPPDTQYF.

The chain joins TRBV18 to TRBJ1-5, with D hard to call. The CDR3 runs 13 residues. Per the germline V gene, CDR1 is KGHSH and CDR2 is LQKENI. Trimming removed 3 bases at V and 4 bases at J, with 7 bases between. The CDR3 reads CASSPEGNQPQHF. The CDR3 region has the DNA TGTGCCAGCTCACCGGAAGGAAATCAGCCCCAGCATTTT.

This chain links TRBV9 with TRBJ2-1, with 13 positions matching TRBD2. CDR1 and CDR2 from the germline V gene are SGDLS and YYNGEE. The CDR3 is 15 residues long. The V and J ends lost 2 bases and 10 bases, in that order; junction bases with no gene match: 6. The CDR3, as DNA: TGTGCCAGCAGCGTGACCGGGACTAGCGGGGAGGAGCAGTTCTTC. It specifies CASSVTGTSGEEQFF.

This chain uses TRBV5-1 with TRBJ2-3, with D unclear. V gave up 0 bases and J gave up 4 bases, with 24 bases separating them. This CDR3 spans 19 amino acids. The V gene's germline CDR1 is SGHRS and CDR2 YFSETQ. CDR3: CASSLAGPFGTPFPDTQYF. The CDR3 DNA is TGCGCCAGCAGCTTGGCCGGGCCTTTCGGCACCCCCTTCCCAGATACGCAGTATTTT.

The CDR3 nucleotides read TGTGCCAGCAGCTTGGATCCAGACTCCCACTCTGGAAACACCATATATTTT. Its protein product is CASSLDPDSHSGNTIYF. The chain recombines TRBV5-6 with TRBJ1-3; D not resolved. There are 17 residues in the CDR3. V lost 0 bases and J 0 bases, leaving 13 bases between the germline ends. The germline gives CDR1 SGHDT, CDR2 YYEEEE.

The chain employs TRBV11-1 and TRBJ2-7; TRBD2 agrees at 13 bases. Germline CDR1 is SGHAT and CDR2 is FQDESV (reference sequence). CDR3 length: 16 residues. The trim removed 2 bases at V and 4 bases at J, leaving 5 bases unmatched. The CDR3 DNA is TGTGCCAGCAGCTTATCAGGGACTAGCGGGGTGTACGAGCAGTACTTC. Translating it yields CASSLSGTSGVYEQYF. Complete variable domain (other parts from reference TRBV11-1 and TRBJ2-7): EAEVAQSPRYKITEKSQAVAFWCDPISGHATLYWYRQILGQGPELLVQFQDESVVDDSQLPKDRFSAERLKGVDSTLKIQPAELGDSAMYLCASSLSGTSGVYEQYFGPGTRLTVT.

The chain employs TRBV18 and TRBJ1-2, with D maybe TRBD1 (5 bases). Per germline, CDR1 KGHSH and CDR2 LQKENI. The CDR3 spans 14 residues. V dropped 1 base and J dropped 4 bases, with 10 bases sitting between them. The CDR3 sequence: CASSPQTGFYGYTF. The CDR3 nucleotides read TGTGCCAGCTCACCACAAACAGGCTTCTATGGCTACACCTTC.